This T cell receptor beta chain was documented in a study of blood T cell repertoires in COVID-19. Study summary: Samples came from the United States, Italy and Spain, spanning acute and convalescent COVID-19. T cells, B-cell-depleted T cells, or PBMCs supplied cDNA or gDNA.

Study processing details: Amplification of reference gene primers was used by the study to estimate nucleated cell counts. Repertoires were generated with immunoSEQ multiplex PCR, while TCRdb's copy carries only in-frame clones and drops some. V and J calls and clone size are given by that table; D and trimming were obtained from the DNA. Among some 50,000 clones listed, roughly 84% were seen once. Germline lookup yields CDR1 SNHLY and CDR2 FYNNEI. Deletions cut 8 bases from V and 8 bases from J, with 11 bases between. The CDR3 is made up of 11 amino acids. The sample consisted of peripheral blood. This receptor was taken from a middle-aged man with acute or convalescent COVID-19. V is TRBV2 and J is TRBJ2-3, with D possibly matching TRBD1 (5 bases). This CDR3 reads CASCPGATQYF. In DNA, the CDR3 is TGTGCCAGCTGCCCTGGGGCTACGCAGTATTTT.